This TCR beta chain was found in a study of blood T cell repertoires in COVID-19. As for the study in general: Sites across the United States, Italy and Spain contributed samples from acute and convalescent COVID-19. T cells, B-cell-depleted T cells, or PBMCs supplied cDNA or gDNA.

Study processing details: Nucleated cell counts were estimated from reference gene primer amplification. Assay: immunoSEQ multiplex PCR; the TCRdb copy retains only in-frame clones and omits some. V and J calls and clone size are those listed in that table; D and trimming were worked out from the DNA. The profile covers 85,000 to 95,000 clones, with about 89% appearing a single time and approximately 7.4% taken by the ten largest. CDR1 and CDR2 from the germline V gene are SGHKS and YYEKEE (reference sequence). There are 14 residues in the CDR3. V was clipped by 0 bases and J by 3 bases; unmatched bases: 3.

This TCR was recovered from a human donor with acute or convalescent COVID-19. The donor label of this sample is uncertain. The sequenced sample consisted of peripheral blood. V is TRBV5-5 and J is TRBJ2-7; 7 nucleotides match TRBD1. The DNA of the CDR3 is TGTGCCAGCAGCTTGGGACAGGGTAACTACGAGCAGTACTTC. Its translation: CASSLGQGNYEQYF.